The 18 T cell receptor beta chains listed next were all sequenced from one sample in a study of blood T cell repertoires in COVID-19. Only in-frame clones appear in the TCRdb table, and some are missing; sequencing was by immunoSEQ multiplex PCR. The table has 110,000 to 150,000 clones, 80% to 90% seen once. The sample consisted of peripheral blood. The receptors come from a man aged 55 to 69 with active or convalescent COVID-19.

J is TRBJ1-5 and V is TRBV5-5; TRBD1 agrees at 8 bases. Germline loops: CDR1 SGHKS, CDR2 YYEKEE (reference sequence). The CDR3 loop spans 16 amino acids. V gave up 1 base and J gave up 11 bases; unmatched junction bases: 14. In DNA, the CDR3 is TGTGCCAGCAGCTTGCCCGGACAGGGAGGTAATGGGGCCCAGCATTTT. Amino acids: CASSLPGQGGNGAQHF. Supplemented by reference TRBV5-5 and TRBJ1-5, the full variable domain reads DAGVTQSPTHLIKTRGQQVTLRCSPISGHKSVSWYQQVLGQGPQFIFQYYEKEERGRGNFPDRFSARQFPNYSSELNVNALLLGDSALYLCASSLPGQGGNGAQHFGDGTRLSIL.

The sample holds a few counts of this clone. The rearrangement links TRBV5-6 to TRBJ1-6, with 7 positions matching TRBD1. The CDR3 contains 14 residues. With 5 bases clipped from V and 2 bases from J, the junction kept 1 base outside the gene matches. Germline loops: CDR1 SGHDT, CDR2 YYEEEE. CDR3 in amino acids: CASRGQPYNSPLHF. For the CDR3, the DNA is TGTGCCAGCAGGGGACAGCCCTATAATTCACCCCTCCACTTT.

The chain joins TRBV6-5 to TRBJ1-1; a possible D gene is TRBD1 (5 bases). V lost 6 bases and J lost 7, with 12 bases in between. This CDR3 comprises 12 residues. Germline lookup yields CDR1 MNHEY and CDR2 SVGAGI. CDR3 in amino acids: CASSTDRLEAFF. For the CDR3, the DNA is TGTGCCAGCAGCACAGACAGACTTGAAGCTTTCTTT.

The chain couples TRBV19 to TRBJ2-7, with 8 bases matching TRBD2. V dropped 2 bases and J dropped 1; count of bases not matched to a gene: 1. This CDR3 has 14 amino acids. Germline values: CDR1 LNHDA, CDR2 SQIVND (reference sequence). The CDR3 reads CASSITSGSYEQYF. In DNA, the CDR3 is TGTGCCAGTAGTATAACTAGCGGATCCTACGAGCAGTACTTC.

The V call is TRBV7-8, the J call TRBJ1-1; D call uncertain. Germline values: CDR1 SGHVS, CDR2 FQNEAQ. The CDR3 consists of 15 residues. The V end lost 2 bases, the J end lost 0 bases, and 10 bases lay between the germline ends. The CDR3 loop reads CASSLSRSMNTEAFF. CDR3 DNA: TGTGCCAGCAGCTTATCACGGAGTATGAACACTGAAGCTTTCTTT.

The chain uses TRBV7-2 and TRBJ1-4; 9 positions agree with TRBD1. The CDR3 runs to 18 residues. V dropped 5 bases and J dropped 2; count of bases not matched to a gene: 12. CDR1 is SGHTA, CDR2 FQGNSA, per germline. CDR3 region: CASSARDRATRTNEKLFF. The CDR3 DNA is TGTGCCAGCAGCGCCCGGGACAGGGCGACGAGGACTAATGAAAAACTGTTTTTT.

The gene calls are TRBV3-1 (or the pseudogene TRBV3-2) and TRBJ1-1, with D unclear. Germline CDR1 LGHDT, CDR2 YNNKEL (reference sequence). The CDR3 extends over 14 amino acids. Trimming left V 4 bases short and J 0 bases short, with 9 bases between. CDR3 protein: CASSLRHMNTEAFF. CDR3 nucleotide sequence: TGTGCCAGCAGCCTGAGACACATGAACACTGAAGCTTTCTTT.

V and J are TRBV19 and TRBJ1-2, with D perhaps TRBD1 (5 bases). The ends were cut back, 7 bases at V and 5 bases at J, with 17 bases in the middle. There are 14 residues in the CDR3. The germline CDR1 and CDR2 sequences are LNHDA and SQIVND (reference sequence). CDR3 bases: TGTGCCAGTACATCCCTGGGGCAGGAGTATGGCTACACCTTC. Translated: CASTSLGQEYGYTF.

A few counts support this clone. The V gene is TRBV10-2, the J gene TRBJ1-5; D might be TRBD1 (5 bases). Germline CDR1 is WSHSY and CDR2 is SAAADI. Trimming pared 6 bases from V and 8 bases from J, leaving 14 bases between. The CDR3 has 13 amino acids. DNA for the CDR3: TGCGCCAGCAGCGAACAGGTTCGGGAGCCCCAGCATTTT. Protein sequence: CASSEQVREPQHF.

Turning to this clone: Other DNA sequences in this sample translate to the same CDR3. The chain recombines TRBV19 with TRBJ2-5, with D tentatively TRBD2 (5 bases). Germline CDR1 reads LNHDA; CDR2 reads SQIVND (reference sequence). V dropped 6 bases and J dropped 5 bases, with 10 bases sitting between them. This CDR3 spans 12 amino acids. CDR3 nucleotide sequence: TGTGCCAGTAGCACCACGGGGGAGACCCAGTACTTC. It translates to CASSTTGETQYF.

The sample holds a few counts of this clone. The chain joins TRBV5-1 to TRBJ1-1, with 11 bases aligning to TRBD1. Trimming cost V 0 bases and J 4 bases; bases outside gene matches: 8. The CDR3 runs to 17 residues. Germline values: CDR1 SGHRS, CDR2 YFSETQ. In nucleotides, the CDR3 is TGCGCCAGCAGCTTGGTTCCAGCAGGACAGGGGGCCACTGAAGCTTTCTTT. It translates to CASSLVPAGQGATEAFF.

V and J are TRBV18 and TRBJ1-6, with TRBD1 identical over 7 bases. The germline CDR1 and CDR2 sequences are KGHSH and LQKENI. Trimming took 3 bases from V and 7 from J; bases not matched to a gene: 9. The CDR3 totals 16 residues. CDR3 amino acids: CASSPTTGQANSPLHF. The CDR3 region has the DNA TGTGCCAGCTCACCCACGACAGGGCAGGCCAATTCACCCCTCCACTTT.

The CDR3 region is CASSRTSGNTSYEQYV. The CDR3, as DNA: TGTGCCAGCAGCCGGACTAGCGGGAACACCTCCTACGAGCAGTACGTC. The chain combines TRBV3-1 (or the pseudogene TRBV3-2) with TRBJ2-7; TRBD2 agrees at 12 bases. The J segment lost 0 bases and the V segment lost 4 bases, leaving 4 bases of the junction unmatched. The CDR3 covers 16 residues. The germline V gene encodes CDR1 LGHDT and CDR2 YNNKEL (reference sequence).

This chain uses TRBV14 with TRBJ1-1; TRBD1 matches 7 bases. After removal of 7 bases from V and 4 bases from J, the junction contained 3 bases not matched to a gene. There are 12 residues in the CDR3. Germline CDR1 reads SGHDN; CDR2 reads FVKESK. The CDR3 region is CASNPGGTEAFF. As DNA, the CDR3 is TGTGCCAGCAACCCAGGGGGCACTGAAGCTTTCTTT.

V is TRBV6-5 and J is TRBJ2-2; D gene ambiguous. Germline V CDR1 and CDR2: MNHEY, SVGAGI. This CDR3 contains 12 residues. Trimming took 6 bases from V and 6 from J, leaving 8 bases between them. This CDR3 is CASRRAAGELFF. The CDR3 region has the DNA TGTGCCAGCAGGAGAGCCGCCGGGGAGCTGTTTTTT.

The chain couples TRBV21-1 to TRBJ1-1. TRBV21-1 counts as a pseudogene. The CDR3 loop spans 11 amino acids. In nucleotides, the CDR3 is TGTGCCAGCAGCAAAGGAGATGAAGCTTTCTTT. Its translation is CASSKGDEAFF.

V and J are TRBV6-5 and TRBJ1-6; TRBD1 aligns across 7 bases. Germline trimming cut 6 bases from V and 11 bases from J; bases unmatched to any gene: 13. Germline V gene lookup returns CDR1 MNHEY and CDR2 SVGAGI. This CDR3 has 15 residues. The CDR3 is CASSQQGGRRPPLHF. DNA of the CDR3: TGTGCCAGCAGCCAACAAGGGGGCAGACGGCCACCCCTCCACTTT.

The CDR3 spells CASSHHRVEREGYNEQFF. The CDR3 DNA reads as TGTGCCAGTAGTCATCACCGGGTGGAGCGGGAGGGGTACAATGAGCAGTTCTTC. The rearrangement joins TRBV19 to TRBJ2-1; 10 bases line up with TRBD2. V shed 5 bases, J shed 4 bases, and the junction held 14 bases outside the gene matches. There are 18 residues in the CDR3. Per the germline V gene, CDR1 is LNHDA and CDR2 is SQIVND (reference sequence).